This TCR beta chain was observed in a study of sequential checkpoint blockade in melanoma. Study at large: Patients were randomized 1:1 to nivolumab-then-ipilimumab or ipilimumab-then-nivolumab first-line.

TCRdb's copy holds only in-frame clones and misses some; the assay was immunoSEQ multiplex PCR. The data show roughly 20,000 clones, 65% to 85% seen once. Losses at the gene ends were 0 bases for V and 8 bases for J; bases not matched to a gene: 12. The CDR3 covers 16 residues. In germline, CDR1 is LNHNV, CDR2 YYDKDF (reference sequence). Treatment reported: randomized to nivolumab then ipilimumab (arm A) or the reverse (arm B). DNA-damaging chemotherapy had not been given to any patient beforehand. PBMC sorting kept live CD3+CD8+ cells without CD19 or CD56. Material: CD8+ T cells sorted from blood (inferred from file names), obtained from a patient given nivolumab and ipilimumab in sequence. The clonotype was recovered from a human donor with melanoma. The genes are TRBV15 and TRBJ2-5, with 7 bases matching TRBD2. CDR3 in DNA: TGTGCCACCAGCAGAGAAGGGTGGCTAGCGGAGAGAACCCAGTACTTC. Its translation is CATSREGWLAERTQYF.